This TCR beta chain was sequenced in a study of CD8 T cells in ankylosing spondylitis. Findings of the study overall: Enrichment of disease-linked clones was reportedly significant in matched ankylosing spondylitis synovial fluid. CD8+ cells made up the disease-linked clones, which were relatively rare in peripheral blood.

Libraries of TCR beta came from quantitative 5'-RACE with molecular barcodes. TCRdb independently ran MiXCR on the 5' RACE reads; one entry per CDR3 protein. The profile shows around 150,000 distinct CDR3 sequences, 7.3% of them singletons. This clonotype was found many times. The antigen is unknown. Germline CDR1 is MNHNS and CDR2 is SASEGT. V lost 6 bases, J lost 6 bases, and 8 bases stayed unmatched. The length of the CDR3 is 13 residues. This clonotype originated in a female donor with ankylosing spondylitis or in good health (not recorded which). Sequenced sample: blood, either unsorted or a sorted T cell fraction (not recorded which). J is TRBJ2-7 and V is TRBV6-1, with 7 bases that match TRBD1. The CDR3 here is CASSPGQALEQYF. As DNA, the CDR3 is TGTGCCAGCAGCCCCGGACAGGCGCTCGAGCAGTACTTC.